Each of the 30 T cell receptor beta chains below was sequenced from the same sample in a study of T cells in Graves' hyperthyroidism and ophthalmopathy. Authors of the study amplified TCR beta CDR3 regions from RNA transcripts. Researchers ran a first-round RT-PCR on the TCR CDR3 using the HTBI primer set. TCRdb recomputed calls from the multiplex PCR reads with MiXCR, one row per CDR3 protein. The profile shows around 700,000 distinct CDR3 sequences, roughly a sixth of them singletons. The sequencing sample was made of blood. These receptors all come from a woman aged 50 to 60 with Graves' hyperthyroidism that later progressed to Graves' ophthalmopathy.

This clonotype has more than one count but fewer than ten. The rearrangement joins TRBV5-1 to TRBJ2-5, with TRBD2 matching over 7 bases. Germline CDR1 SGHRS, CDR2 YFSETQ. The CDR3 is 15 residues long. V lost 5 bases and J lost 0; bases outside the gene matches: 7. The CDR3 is CASRSASGHQETQYF. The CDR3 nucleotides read TGCGCCAGCAGGTCGGCTAGCGGACACCAAGAGACCCAGTACTTC.

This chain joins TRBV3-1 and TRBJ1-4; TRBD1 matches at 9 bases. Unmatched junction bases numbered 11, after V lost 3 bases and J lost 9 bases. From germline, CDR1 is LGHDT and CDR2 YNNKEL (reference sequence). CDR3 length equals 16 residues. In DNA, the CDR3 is TGTGCCAGCAGCCAGGACACAGGGGGCAAGAATAAAAAACTGTTTTTT. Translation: CASSQDTGGKNKKLFF.

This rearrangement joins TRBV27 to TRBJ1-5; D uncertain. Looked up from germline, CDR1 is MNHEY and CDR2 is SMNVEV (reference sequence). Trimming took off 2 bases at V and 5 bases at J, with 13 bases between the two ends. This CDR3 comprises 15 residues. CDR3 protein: CASSLGAGIYQPQHF. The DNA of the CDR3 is TGTGCCAGCAGTTTAGGTGCGGGGATATATCAGCCCCAGCATTTT.

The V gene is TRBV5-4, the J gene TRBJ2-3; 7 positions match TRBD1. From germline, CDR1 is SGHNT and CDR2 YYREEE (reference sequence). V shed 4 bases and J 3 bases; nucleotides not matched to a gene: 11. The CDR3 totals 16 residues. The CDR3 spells CASSRGPDGGTDTQYF. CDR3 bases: TGTGCCAGCAGCAGGGGGCCCGACGGCGGGACAGATACGCAGTATTTT.

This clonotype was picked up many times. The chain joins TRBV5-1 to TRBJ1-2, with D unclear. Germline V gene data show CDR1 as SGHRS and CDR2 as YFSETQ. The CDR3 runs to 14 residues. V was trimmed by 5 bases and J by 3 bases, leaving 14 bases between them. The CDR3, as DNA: TGCGCCAGCAGTTATGAAGTGGATTACTATGGCTACACCTTC. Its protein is CASSYEVDYYGYTF.

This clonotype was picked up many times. The CDR3 nucleotides read TGCAGTGCTGGGAAAGCAGGGGGCCCCTACAATGAGCAGTTCTTC. Translated, it gives CSAGKAGGPYNEQFF. The V gene is TRBV20-1, the J gene TRBJ2-1, with TRBD1 matching 8 bases. The germline CDR1 and CDR2 sequences are DFQATT and SNEGSKA (reference sequence). There are 15 residues in the CDR3. V lost 5 bases to trimming and J lost 2 bases; unmatched junction nucleotides: 8.

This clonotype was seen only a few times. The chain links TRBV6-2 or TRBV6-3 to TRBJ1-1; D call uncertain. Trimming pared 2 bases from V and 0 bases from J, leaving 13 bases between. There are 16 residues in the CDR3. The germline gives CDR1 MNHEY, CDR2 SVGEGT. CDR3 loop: CASSYGGRAMNTEAFF. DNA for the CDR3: TGTGCCAGCAGTTACGGCGGTAGGGCCATGAACACTGAAGCTTTCTTT.

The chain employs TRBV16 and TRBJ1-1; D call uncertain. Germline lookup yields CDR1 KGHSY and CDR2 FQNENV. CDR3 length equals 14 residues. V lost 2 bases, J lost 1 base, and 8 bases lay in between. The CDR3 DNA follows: TGTGCCAGCAGCCAAAACAGTCAGAACACTGAAGCTTTCTTT. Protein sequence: CASSQNSQNTEAFF.

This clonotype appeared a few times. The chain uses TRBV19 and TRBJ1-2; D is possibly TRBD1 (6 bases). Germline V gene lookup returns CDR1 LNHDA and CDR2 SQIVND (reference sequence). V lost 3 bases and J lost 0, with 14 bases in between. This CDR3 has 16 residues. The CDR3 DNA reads TGTGCCAGTAGTATCCAAGGACAGCAAACTAACTATGGCTACACCTTC. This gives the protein CASSIQGQQTNYGYTF. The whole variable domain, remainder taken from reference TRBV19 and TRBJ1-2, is DGGITQSPKYLFRKEGQNVTLSCEQNLNHDAMYWYRQDPGQGLRLIYYSQIVNDFQKGDIAEGYSVSREKKESFPLTVTSAQKNPTAFYLCASSIQGQQTNYGYTFGSGTRLTVV.

The CDR3 DNA reads as TGTGCCAGCAGCTTGGGACTTGATCAGCCCCAGCATTTT. This sequence encodes CASSLGLDQPQHF. The rearrangement joins TRBV7-6 to TRBJ1-5; D is possibly TRBD1 (5 bases). The CDR3 loop spans 13 amino acids. Per the germline V gene, CDR1 is SGHVS and CDR2 is FNYEAQ. V gave up 3 bases and J gave up 5 bases, with 8 bases separating them.

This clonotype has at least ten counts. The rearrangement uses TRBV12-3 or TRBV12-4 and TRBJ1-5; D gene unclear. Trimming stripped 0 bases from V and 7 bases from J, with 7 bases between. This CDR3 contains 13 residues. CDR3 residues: CASSLADGQPQHF. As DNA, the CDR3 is TGTGCCAGCAGTTTAGCCGATGGGCAGCCCCAGCATTTT.

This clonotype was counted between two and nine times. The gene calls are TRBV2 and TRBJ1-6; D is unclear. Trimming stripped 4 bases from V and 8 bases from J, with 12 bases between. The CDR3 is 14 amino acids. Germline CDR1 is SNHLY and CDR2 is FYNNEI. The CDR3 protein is CASSVAARDSPLHF. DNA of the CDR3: TGTGCCAGCAGTGTGGCTGCTCGGGATTCACCCCTCCACTTT.

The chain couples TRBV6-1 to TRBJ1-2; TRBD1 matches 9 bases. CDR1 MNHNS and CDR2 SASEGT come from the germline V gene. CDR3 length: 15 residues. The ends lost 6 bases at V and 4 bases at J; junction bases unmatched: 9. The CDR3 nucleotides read TGTGCCAGCAGCCAAGGGACAGGGATGGGCTATGGCTACACCTTC. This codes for CASSQGTGMGYGYTF.

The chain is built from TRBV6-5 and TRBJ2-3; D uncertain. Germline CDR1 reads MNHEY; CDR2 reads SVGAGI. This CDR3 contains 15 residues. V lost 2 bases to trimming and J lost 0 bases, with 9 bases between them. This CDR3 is CASSYRPASTDTQYF. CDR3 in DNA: TGTGCCAGCAGTTACCGCCCGGCTAGCACAGATACGCAGTATTTT.

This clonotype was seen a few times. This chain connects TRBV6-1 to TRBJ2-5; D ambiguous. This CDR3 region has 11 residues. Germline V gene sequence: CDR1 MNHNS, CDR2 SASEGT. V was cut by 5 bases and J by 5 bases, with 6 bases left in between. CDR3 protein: CASSSYETQYF. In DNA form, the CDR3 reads TGTGCCAGCAGTTCTTACGAGACCCAGTACTTC.

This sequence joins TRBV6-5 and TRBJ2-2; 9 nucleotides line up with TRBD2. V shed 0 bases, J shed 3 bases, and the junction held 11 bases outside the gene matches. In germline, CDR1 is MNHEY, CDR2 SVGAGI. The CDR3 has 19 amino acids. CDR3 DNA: TGTGCCAGCAGTTACTCTGGGGTAGCGGGAGCCGTTTACACCGGGGAGCTGTTTTTT. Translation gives CASSYSGVAGAVYTGELFF.

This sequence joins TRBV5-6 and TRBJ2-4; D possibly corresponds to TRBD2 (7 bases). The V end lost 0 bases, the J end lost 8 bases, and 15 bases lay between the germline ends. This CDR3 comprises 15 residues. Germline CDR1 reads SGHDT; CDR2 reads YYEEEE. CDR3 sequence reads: CASSLASGEGDIQYF. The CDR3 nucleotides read TGTGCCAGCAGCTTGGCGAGCGGGGAGGGGGACATTCAGTACTTC.

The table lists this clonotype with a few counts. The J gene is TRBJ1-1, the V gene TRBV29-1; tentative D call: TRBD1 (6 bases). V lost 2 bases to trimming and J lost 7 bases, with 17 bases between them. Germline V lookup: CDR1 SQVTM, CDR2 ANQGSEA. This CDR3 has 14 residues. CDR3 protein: CSVEPQGRTGEAFF. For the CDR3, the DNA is TGCAGCGTTGAACCCCAGGGGAGGACGGGTGAAGCTTTCTTT.

DNA for the CDR3: TGTGCCAGCAGCCAAGCAACAGGGGACTATGGCTACACCTTC. This gives the protein CASSQATGDYGYTF. V gene TRBV3-1 combines with J gene TRBJ1-2; 7 bases are a match to TRBD1. The ends lost 1 base at V and 3 bases at J; junction bases unmatched: 2. The CDR3 contains 14 residues. CDR1 and CDR2 from the germline V gene are LGHDT and YNNKEL (reference sequence).

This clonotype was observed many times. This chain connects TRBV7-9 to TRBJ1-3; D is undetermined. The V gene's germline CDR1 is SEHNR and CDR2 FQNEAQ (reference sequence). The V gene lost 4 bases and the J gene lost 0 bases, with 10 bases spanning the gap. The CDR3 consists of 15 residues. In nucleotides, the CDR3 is TGTGCCAGCAGCTCCCCAATCGTCTCTGGAAACACCATATATTTT. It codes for CASSSPIVSGNTIYF.

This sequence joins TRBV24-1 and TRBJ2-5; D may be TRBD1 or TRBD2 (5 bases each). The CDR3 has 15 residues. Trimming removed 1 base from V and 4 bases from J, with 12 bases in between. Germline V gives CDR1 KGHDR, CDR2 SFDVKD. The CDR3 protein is CATSDFWGGGETQYF. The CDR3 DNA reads TGTGCCACCAGTGATTTCTGGGGTGGGGGAGAGACCCAGTACTTC.

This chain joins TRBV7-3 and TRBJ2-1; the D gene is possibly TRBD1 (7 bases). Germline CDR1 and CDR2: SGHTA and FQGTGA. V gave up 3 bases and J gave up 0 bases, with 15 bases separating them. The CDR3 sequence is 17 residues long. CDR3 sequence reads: CASSLEGAGVSYNEQFF. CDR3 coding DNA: TGTGCCAGCAGCTTGGAGGGGGCCGGGGTCTCCTACAATGAGCAGTTCTTC.

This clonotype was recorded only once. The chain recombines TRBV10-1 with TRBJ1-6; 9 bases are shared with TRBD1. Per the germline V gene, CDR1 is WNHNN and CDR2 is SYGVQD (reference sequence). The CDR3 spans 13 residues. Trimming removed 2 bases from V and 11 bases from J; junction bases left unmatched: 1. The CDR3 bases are TGCGCCAGCAGTGAGGGGACAGGGCCACCCCTCCACTTT. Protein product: CASSEGTGPPLHF.

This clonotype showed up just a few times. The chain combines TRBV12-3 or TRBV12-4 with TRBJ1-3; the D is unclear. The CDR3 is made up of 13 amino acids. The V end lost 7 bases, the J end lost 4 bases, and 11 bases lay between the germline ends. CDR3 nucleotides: TGTGCCAGCATCCCAAAACTAGGAAACACCATATATTTT. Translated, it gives CASIPKLGNTIYF.

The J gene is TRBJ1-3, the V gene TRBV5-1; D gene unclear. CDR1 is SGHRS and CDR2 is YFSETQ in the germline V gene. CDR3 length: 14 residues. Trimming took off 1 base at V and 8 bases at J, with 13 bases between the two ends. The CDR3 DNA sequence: TGCGCCAGCAGCTTGAGCAGTGGTCGGGACACCATATATTTT. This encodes CASSLSSGRDTIYF.

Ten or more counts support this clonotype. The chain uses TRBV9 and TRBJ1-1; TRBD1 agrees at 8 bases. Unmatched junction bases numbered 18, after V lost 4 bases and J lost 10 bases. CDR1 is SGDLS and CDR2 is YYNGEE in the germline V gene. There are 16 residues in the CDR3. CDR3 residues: CASSPGGGQALVGAFF. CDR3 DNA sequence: TGTGCCAGCAGCCCTGGGGGGGGACAGGCCCTCGTTGGAGCTTTCTTT. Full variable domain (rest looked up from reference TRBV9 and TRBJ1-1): DSGVTQTPKHLITATGQRVTLRCSPRSGDLSVYWYQQSLDQGLQFLIQYYNGEERAKGNILERFSAQQFPDLHSELNLSSLELGDSALYFCASSPGGGQALVGAFFGQGTRLTVV.

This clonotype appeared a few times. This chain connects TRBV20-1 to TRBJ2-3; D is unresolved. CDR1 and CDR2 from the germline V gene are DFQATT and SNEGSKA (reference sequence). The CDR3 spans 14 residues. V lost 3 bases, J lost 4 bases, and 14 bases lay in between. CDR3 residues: CSASAYSGPDTQYF. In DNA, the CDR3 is TGCAGTGCTAGTGCCTATAGTGGGCCAGATACGCAGTATTTT.

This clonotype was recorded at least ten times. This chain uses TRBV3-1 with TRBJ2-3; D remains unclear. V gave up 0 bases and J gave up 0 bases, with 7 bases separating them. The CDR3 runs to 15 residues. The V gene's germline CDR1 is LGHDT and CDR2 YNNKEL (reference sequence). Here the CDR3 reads CASSQEDISTDTQYF. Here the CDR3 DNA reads TGTGCCAGCAGCCAAGAAGATATTAGCACAGATACGCAGTATTTT.

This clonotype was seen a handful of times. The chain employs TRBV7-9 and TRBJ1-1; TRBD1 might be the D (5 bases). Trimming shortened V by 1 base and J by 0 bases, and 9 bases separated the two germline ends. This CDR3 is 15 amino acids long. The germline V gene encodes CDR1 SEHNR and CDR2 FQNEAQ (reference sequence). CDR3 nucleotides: TGTGCCAGCAGCTTAGTGACAGTCATGAACACTGAAGCTTTCTTT. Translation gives CASSLVTVMNTEAFF.

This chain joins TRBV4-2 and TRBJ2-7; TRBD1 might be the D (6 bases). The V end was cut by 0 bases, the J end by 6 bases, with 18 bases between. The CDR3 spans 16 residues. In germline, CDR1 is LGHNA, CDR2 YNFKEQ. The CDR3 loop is CASSQDIRQVTGEQYF. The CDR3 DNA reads TGTGCCAGCAGCCAAGATATCAGACAGGTGACGGGCGAGCAGTACTTC.